This T cell receptor (beta chain) derives from a study of blood T cell repertoires in COVID-19. Study information: There were acute and convalescent COVID-19 samples, and they came from the United States, Italy and Spain. PBMCs, B-cell-depleted T cells, or T cells provided the cDNA or gDNA that made up the material.

Trimming removed 5 bases from V and 4 bases from J; junction bases left unmatched: 8. The CDR3 loop spans 14 amino acids. Per germline, CDR1 SGHDN and CDR2 FVKESK. Authors' processing steps: How many nucleated cells were present was estimated from reference gene primer amplification. Measured with immunoSEQ multiplex PCR; TCRdb has only the in-frame clones, and not every one. For V, J and clone size, that table is used; D and trimming come from the DNA. The table lists approximately 110,000 clones, about 85% of them singletons. Source material: peripheral blood. The V and J genes are TRBV14 and TRBJ2-7; 7 bases map to TRBD1. This clonotype was sampled from a human donor in a cohort sampled during active COVID-19. DNA for the CDR3: TGTGCCAGCAGCTATTGGGACAGAACTTACGAGCAGTACTTC. Amino acid sequence: CASSYWDRTYEQYF.